Presented here are 5 T cell receptor beta chains from one specimen sequenced in a study of radiation and T cells in renal cell carcinoma. Time point: baseline pretreatment blood. The sample's treatment: 15 Gy SBRT to primary tumor, nephrectomy 4 weeks later. Libraries were prepared by immunoSEQ multiplex PCR; TCRdb keeps only in-frame clonotypes and omits some of them. The table includes roughly 130,000 clones, about 88% detected once. Sequences were derived from blood, sampled from a patient whose treatment included radiotherapy and nephrectomy. The receptors here all came from a woman aged 50 to 60 with renal cell carcinoma.

To note about this clone: Relative to the germline gene, one junction end is altered; a read error may explain this. The chain has TRBV7-7 and TRBJ2-2; TRBD1 agrees at 11 bases. The CDR3 is 15 residues long. The germline V gene encodes CDR1 SSHAT and CDR2 FNYEAQ (reference sequence). The CDR3 nucleotides are TGTGCTAGCAGCGCGGACAGGGGGCAAGGCGGGGAGCTGTTTTTT. Translating it yields CASSADRGQGGELFF.

In this sample, this clone turned up once. V is TRBV11-2 and J is TRBJ1-2, with D uncertain. The CDR3 runs 12 residues. Germline-derived CDR1 and CDR2 are SGHAT and FQNNGV. Trimming took 7 bases from V and 2 from J, leaving 8 bases between them. CDR3 DNA: TGTGCCAGCAACACGAAAAACTATGGCTACACCTTC. As protein: CASNTKNYGYTF.

The CDR3 sequence: CASSLTNAEAFF. The CDR3 DNA reads as TGTGCCAGCAGCCTAACCAACGCTGAAGCTTTCTTT. The chain recombines TRBV7-9 with TRBJ1-1; no firm D call. Germline V lookup: CDR1 SEHNR, CDR2 FQNEAQ (reference sequence). The length of the CDR3 is 12 residues. Trimming took off 5 bases at V and 6 bases at J, with 10 bases between the two ends.

The V call is TRBV5-1, the J call TRBJ2-5; possibly TRBD1 for D (5 bases). The V gene's germline CDR1 is SGHRS and CDR2 YFSETQ. Trimming shortened V by 2 bases and J by 2 bases, and 16 bases separated the two germline ends. This CDR3 has 16 amino acids. The CDR3 sequence: CASSLGPGSTQETQYF. In DNA, the CDR3 is TGCGCCAGCAGCTTAGGTCCAGGGTCCACACAAGAGACCCAGTACTTC.

This clone occurred once. The chain employs TRBV5-6 and TRBJ2-7; D is perhaps TRBD1 or TRBD2 (5 bases each). Trimming left V 3 bases short and J 1 base short, with 17 bases between. The CDR3 spans 16 residues. Germline loops: CDR1 SGHDT, CDR2 YYEEEE. The chain's CDR3 is CASSSFAGTGSYEQYF. For the CDR3, the DNA is TGTGCCAGCAGCTCTTTCGCCGGGACGGGATCCTACGAGCAGTACTTC.